The 19 T cell receptor beta chains given below trace back to one sample, sequenced in a study of blood T cells in healthy people across ages. A second PCR, run for roughly 7 to 12 cycles, used a sample-barcoded 5' primer plus a J-beta primer mix. TCRdb called the 5' RACE reads again in MiXCR, with one record for every CDR3 protein. Of about 680,000 distinct CDR3 sequences in the sample, 49% were seen once. The sample comprised blood. These receptors all stem from an older woman in good health.

The gene calls are TRBV20-1 and TRBJ2-7, with TRBD1 matching over 8 bases. Germline CDR1 and CDR2: DFQATT and SNEGSKA (reference sequence). The CDR3 has 15 residues. V was pared by 4 bases and J by 3 bases, with 11 bases of the junction left unmatched. CDR3 sequence reads: CSATPDRELFYEQYF. The CDR3 DNA sequence: TGCAGTGCTACCCCGGACAGGGAACTATTCTACGAGCAGTACTTC.

This clonotype was counted ten times or more. This chain connects TRBV29-1 to TRBJ2-1; TRBD2 agrees at 7 bases. There are 16 residues in the CDR3. Germline V gives CDR1 SQVTM, CDR2 ANQGSEA. The J segment lost 2 bases and the V segment lost 5 bases, leaving 12 bases of the junction unmatched. CDR3 sequence (DNA): TGCAGCGTTCCTCTTGTAGGCGGGAGACCCTACAATGAGCAGTTCTTC. It is translated as CSVPLVGGRPYNEQFF.

This clonotype was observed a handful of times. This sequence joins TRBV13 and TRBJ2-7, with TRBD1 matching 7 bases. The germline gives CDR1 PRHDT, CDR2 FYEKMQ (reference sequence). The CDR3 contains 15 residues. Trimming cost V 4 bases and J 2 bases; bases outside gene matches: 8. This CDR3 reads CASSSDRVSTYEQYF. CDR3 DNA: TGTGCCAGCAGCTCCGACAGGGTCTCCACCTACGAGCAGTACTTC.

The chain links TRBV7-6 to TRBJ2-3, with D tentatively TRBD1 (6 bases). The germline CDR1 and CDR2 sequences are SGHVS and FNYEAQ. Trimming left V 0 bases short and J 4 bases short, with 11 bases between. There are 15 residues in the CDR3. The CDR3 nucleotides are TGTGCCAGCAGCTTAGCGACGGGACAAGCAGATACGCAGTATTTT. Its translation is CASSLATGQADTQYF.

As concerns this clonotype: A much more abundant neighbour one base away suggests this may be a read error. This sequence joins TRBV6-2 or TRBV6-3 and TRBJ2-7, with TRBD1 identical over 9 bases. CDR1 is MNHEY and CDR2 is SVGEGT in the germline V gene. J lost 2 bases, V lost 4 bases, and 6 bases had no gene match. CDR3 size: 15 residues. The CDR3 nucleotides are TGTGCCAGCAGTTTGGGGACAGGGAAGACCTACGAGCAGTACTTC. Translation: CASSLGTGKTYEQYF.

The sample holds a few counts of this clonotype. V gene TRBV5-1 combines with J gene TRBJ1-1; D is unclear. CDR1 is SGHRS, CDR2 YFSETQ, per germline. V was clipped by 3 bases and J by 2 bases, with 11 bases between them. The CDR3 length is 14 residues. CDR3 in amino acids: CASSSLGGNTEAFF. The DNA for the CDR3 is TGCGCCAGCAGCTCCCTGGGCGGAAACACTGAAGCTTTCTTT.

This clonotype was seen only a few times. The J gene is TRBJ2-1, the V gene TRBV11-3, with D perhaps matching TRBD1 or TRBD2 (5 bases each). In germline, CDR1 is SGHNT, CDR2 YENEEA. This CDR3 comprises 14 residues. The V end lost 5 bases, the J end lost 3 bases, and 11 bases lay between the germline ends. The CDR3 is CASSIRDGYNEQFF. The CDR3 DNA is TGTGCCAGCAGCATCCGGGACGGCTACAATGAGCAGTTCTTC.

A remark on this clonotype: One end of the junction varies from germline; a read error may be responsible. This chain uses TRBV4-1 with TRBJ1-4; 10 bases line up with TRBD1. The CDR3 consists of 16 residues. Germline CDR1 is MGHRA and CDR2 is YSYEKL. The DNA of the CDR3 is TGCGCCAGCAGCCAACCGGGACAGGGGAAGATCGAAAAGCTGTTTTTT. As protein: CASSQPGQGKIEKLFF.

The chain links TRBV5-1 to TRBJ2-7; D unresolved. The J call may be incorrect, as the DNA end agrees better with TRBJ2-1. Looked up from germline, CDR1 is SGHRS and CDR2 is YFSETQ. This CDR3 has 14 amino acids. The CDR3 sequence is CASSLEGLGETQFF. The CDR3, as DNA: TGCGCCAGCAGCTTGGAAGGCCTCGGAGAGACCCAGTTCTTC.

This chain joins TRBV20-1 and TRBJ2-1, with TRBD1 matching over 9 bases. Trimming at V came to 7 bases and at J to 8 bases, leaving 6 bases not matched to a gene. Germline V gene sequence: CDR1 DFQATT, CDR2 SNEGSKA (reference sequence). CDR3 length: 12 amino acids. The CDR3, as DNA: TGCAGTGGGGACAGGGAAGGCTATGAGCAGTTCTTC. As protein: CSGDREGYEQFF.

This chain links TRBV5-4 with TRBJ2-1; TRBD2 matches 8 bases. The end of the DNA aligns better with TRBJ2-7, so the J call may be wrong. In germline, CDR1 is SGHNT, CDR2 YYREEE (reference sequence). This CDR3 has 15 residues. DNA of the CDR3: TGTGCCAGCAGCTTGGTAGCGGGACCGAACAATGAGCAGTACTTC. Its translation: CASSLVAGPNNEQYF.

This clonotype appeared a single time. The DNA for the CDR3 is TGTGCCAGCAGCTTAAATGGTCTAGCGGGATACTACGAGCAGTACTTC. Protein sequence: CASSLNGLAGYYEQYF. The chain links TRBV7-2 to TRBJ2-7; TRBD2 matches at 9 bases. V lost 2 bases and J lost 3; bases outside the gene matches: 8. Germline lookup yields CDR1 SGHTA and CDR2 FQGNSA. This CDR3 comprises 16 residues.

As DNA, the CDR3 is TGCAGCGTCGGCCGTCGGTTGAGCTCCTACAATGAGCAGTTCTTC. Its protein product is CSVGRRLSSYNEQFF. This chain uses TRBV29-1 with TRBJ2-1; no reliable D call. V was clipped by 6 bases and J by 0 bases, with 15 bases between them. CDR1 and CDR2 (germline): SQVTM, ANQGSEA. This CDR3 is 15 amino acids long.

The chain has TRBV18 and TRBJ1-2; a weak D match, TRBD1 (6 bases). V was trimmed by 2 bases and J by 4 bases, leaving 17 bases between them. Looked up from germline, CDR1 is KGHSH and CDR2 is LQKENI. CDR3 length equals 16 residues. In DNA form, the CDR3 reads TGTGCCAGCTCACCAAATGCCCAGGGGCAGGTCTATGGCTACACCTTC. This sequence encodes CASSPNAQGQVYGYTF.

This clonotype was recorded a few times. Since a much larger clone is just one base distant, this may be a read error. The chain is built from TRBV20-1 and TRBJ1-1; tentative D call: TRBD1 (5 bases). Per germline, CDR1 DFQATT and CDR2 SNEGSKA (reference sequence). The germline V and J ends were trimmed by 0 bases and 0 bases, with 11 bases remaining between them. The CDR3 is 15 residues long. The CDR3 is CSARDADTLNTEAFF. The CDR3 bases are TGCAGTGCTAGAGATGCGGACACTTTGAACACTGAAGCTTTCTTT.

The chain combines TRBV7-2 with TRBJ1-5, with TRBD1 as a possible D gene (5 bases). With 5 bases removed from V and 8 bases from J, the gap between germline ends came to 13 bases. The CDR3 is 13 amino acids. Germline values: CDR1 SGHTA, CDR2 FQGNSA. CDR3 residues: CASSLTGGEPQHF. The CDR3 DNA reads as TGTGCCAGCAGCCTCACGGGAGGGGAGCCCCAGCATTTT.

This clonotype was recorded a few times. This chain joins TRBV20-1 and TRBJ1-5; D gene ambiguous. The CDR3 consists of 12 residues. Germline CDR1 is DFQATT and CDR2 is SNEGSKA (reference sequence). V was cut by 3 bases and J by 7 bases, with 10 bases left in between. CDR3 coding DNA: TGCAGTGCTAGTAGGGTTCGGCAGCCCCAGCATTTT. This translates into CSASRVRQPQHF.

The chain recombines TRBV5-1 with TRBJ1-2; 7 nucleotides agree with TRBD1. J was trimmed by 6 bases and V by 5 bases; bases with no gene match: 7. The CDR3 consists of 13 residues. Germline V lookup: CDR1 SGHRS, CDR2 YFSETQ. The CDR3 region has the DNA TGCGCCAGCAGTTCTACAGGGGTCGATGGCTACACCTTC. Translating it yields CASSSTGVDGYTF. The complete variable domain, with remaining parts taken from reference TRBV5-1 and TRBJ1-2, reads KAGVTQTPRYLIKTRGQQVTLSCSPISGHRSVSWYQQTPGQGLQFLFEYFSETQRNKGNFPGRFSGRQFSNSRSEMNVSTLELGDSALYLCASSSTGVDGYTFGSGTRLTVV.

This chain joins TRBV10-3 and TRBJ2-5; 9 nucleotides align to TRBD1. With V trimmed by 6 bases and J by 5 bases, 7 bases remained unmatched. The germline V gene encodes CDR1 ENHRY and CDR2 SYGVKD. This CDR3 is built from 14 residues. The CDR3 here is CAIRSDRGGETQYF. The CDR3 nucleotides are TGTGCCATCAGATCGGACAGGGGCGGGGAGACCCAGTACTTC.